This T cell receptor beta chain was identified during a study of blood T cell repertoires in COVID-19 (dated by TCRdb to about 2020). Background on the whole study: Samples covering the acute and convalescent phases of COVID-19 were provided by collaborators in the United States, Italy and Spain. The material from the prospective study consisted of cDNA or gDNA derived from T cells, B-cell-depleted T cells, or PBMCs. The samples were drawn from the first 160 participants of the ongoing ImmuneRACE study and from some 1,300 subjects provided by 6 global collaborators. The dataset comprised deeply sampled blood TCRbeta repertoires from subjects exposed to, actively infected with, or recovered from COVID-19. The repertoires were made available in a free public database intended to serve as a resource for research on the immune response to SARS-CoV-2. HLA class I and class II types, where available, came from metadata supplied by the sample provider rather than from assay-based typing. Nearly every sample came with metadata listing a de-identified subject ID, COVID-19 status, age in years and sex. Broad study findings and their caveats: The quantity of clinical and demographic metadata differed by source and by participant and was supplied without curation.

The germline V end is reduced by 5 bases and the J end by 2 bases; junction bases left unmatched: 3. Taken from the germline V gene, the CDR1 and CDR2 loops are SQVTM and ANQGSEA. Counted from cysteine to phenylalanine, this CDR3 has 13 amino acids. The entry retains the CDR3 DNA only, 39 bases that are in frame from base 1. Details on this clone: Its binding antigen is unknown. Within one base of it there is no much larger clone, and no base qualities were kept. The same CDR3 arises from other DNA sequences in this sample as well.

The immunoSEQ Assay, a bias-controlled multiplex PCR, was used to amplify TCRbeta CDR3 regions from genomic DNA. The published analysis was carried out like this. The number of nucleated cells in each sample was estimated from the amplification of reference gene primers within the assay. To quantify the absolute abundance of each unique TCRbeta CDR3 rearrangement, sequence reads were collapsed and filtered. For each sample, productive Simpson clonality was calculated as the square root of Simpson's diversity index across productive rearrangements. TCRdb holds this immuneACCESS table with in-frame rearrangements only. Some clones are missing; in checked studies, unresolved V genes explain under half, and the rest has no known cause. Clone size and V and J calls were adopted from that table, with D and trimming inferred from the DNA. The sample includes under 300,000 clones, with 83% observed a single time. The ten largest account for roughly 9.4% of the sample.

Another Seattle source contributed samples from volunteer blood donors who had recovered from COVID-19. Each collaborating institution followed its own protocols to collect whole blood in K2EDTA tubes. For TCRbeta analysis, collaborators shipped samples in one of three forms: frozen whole blood, isolated PBMCs, or DNA extracted from either of those sample types. The clonotype comes from a woman aged 50 to 65 who had recovered from COVID-19. The sample consisted of peripheral blood. The rearrangement joined TRBV29-1 to TRBJ1-1, and TRBD1 aligns with 9 junction nucleotides. The DNA sequence follows: TGCAGCGTTTTAACAGGGGGCAACACTGAAGCTTTCTTT. This is translated as CSVLTGGNTEAFF.